This passage covers 13 T cell receptor beta chains from one sample sequenced in a study of Ad26.COV2.S vaccination and SARS-CoV-2 variants (dated by TCRdb to 2020 to 2023). Libraries were constructed by the immunoSEQ multiplex PCR assay. TCRdb retrieved this table from immuneACCESS and kept in-frame rearrangements only. Not all clones are present; in checked studies, unresolved V genes account for under half, and no reason is known for the remainder. This sample holds hundreds of thousands of clones; about 89% were observed only once. Over 1.3% of the sample goes to the ten largest clones. The intended sense of this specimen's treatment or condition label: 19 received Ad26.COV2.S at low or high dose, single or two shots; about 5 received placebo; per-sample allocation not given. For vaccine and placebo recipients, repertoires were sequenced using samples collected on day 63 after the first injection.

The sample here was peripheral blood, taken in a trial of Ad26.COV2.S vaccine versus placebo. Receptors originate from a person between 18 and 65 years old who received the Ad26.COV2.S COVID-19 vaccine or a placebo.

Written as DNA, the CDR3 is TGTGCCAGCAGCCAAGATCTCGGGGTAGCGGGGGGTTTCTCCTACGAGCAGTACTTC. Translation: CASSQDLGVAGGFSYEQYF. The chain uses TRBV4-2 and TRBJ2-7, with 10 bases that match TRBD2. V lost 0 bases, J lost 0 bases, and 11 bases stayed unmatched. CDR3 length equals 19 residues. The V gene's germline CDR1 is LGHNA and CDR2 YNFKEQ.

The rearrangement joins TRBV2 to TRBJ1-1; D is undetermined. Germline CDR1 is SNHLY and CDR2 is FYNNEI. The length of the CDR3 is 13 residues. V was trimmed by 1 base and J by 2 bases, leaving 5 bases between them. DNA for the CDR3: TGTGCCAGCAGTGAAGAACCTAACACTGAAGCTTTCTTT. Its translation is CASSEEPNTEAFF.

The rearrangement joins TRBV5-1 to TRBJ2-6; maybe TRBD1 (6 bases). The CDR3 sequence is 17 residues long. Trimming took 0 bases from V and 1 from J, leaving 11 bases between them. CDR1 SGHRS and CDR2 YFSETQ come from the germline V gene. CDR3 amino acids: CASSLAPTGSGANVLTF. CDR3 in DNA: TGCGCCAGCAGCTTGGCCCCGACAGGATCTGGGGCCAACGTCCTGACTTTC.

V is TRBV5-5 and J is TRBJ2-5; D tentatively reads TRBD1 or TRBD2 (6 bases each). The CDR3 is 16 amino acids. V was pared by 4 bases and J by 4 bases, with 20 bases between. Germline V gene data show CDR1 as SGHKS and CDR2 as YYEKEE (reference sequence). The CDR3: CASSGLLGGGSETQYF. CDR3 DNA: TGTGCCAGCAGCGGCCTTCTAGGAGGGGGGTCAGAGACCCAGTACTTC.

This chain joins TRBV30 and TRBJ2-5, with TRBD2 matching over 9 bases. Germline CDR1 reads GTSNPN; CDR2 reads SVGIG (reference sequence). This CDR3 is 13 amino acids long. V was pared by 5 bases and J by 2 bases, with 3 bases of the junction left unmatched. For the CDR3, the DNA is TGTGCCTGGTCGCGGGGGGGACAAGAGACCCAGTACTTC. Residues: CAWSRGGQETQYF.

The chain couples TRBV6-2 or TRBV6-3 to TRBJ2-3, with D tentatively TRBD1 or TRBD2 (5 bases each). The CDR3 runs 15 residues. V lost 0 bases and J lost 3, with 10 bases in between. Germline CDR1 is MNHEY and CDR2 is SVGEGT. The CDR3 reads CASSYSSWGTDTQYF. The CDR3, as DNA: TGTGCCAGCAGTTACTCTAGCTGGGGGACAGATACGCAGTATTTT.

The CDR3 bases are TGTGCCAGCAGCCACAAGGGGACTGAAGCTTTCTTT. Translating it yields CASSHKGTEAFF. The genes are TRBV4-2 and TRBJ1-1; D is possibly TRBD1 (5 bases). The germline gives CDR1 LGHNA, CDR2 YNFKEQ. V lost 3 bases to trimming and J lost 5 bases, with 7 bases between them. The CDR3 runs to 12 residues.

The J gene is TRBJ1-2, the V gene TRBV29-1; D not resolved. Trimming stripped 6 bases from V and 3 bases from J, with 17 bases between. CDR3 length: 14 amino acids. Germline assignment: CDR1 SQVTM and CDR2 ANQGSEA. DNA of the CDR3: TGCAGCGTCCAAGGACCACTCCCCCACTATGGCTACACCTTC. This gives the protein CSVQGPLPHYGYTF.

A single count supports this clone. V gene TRBV4-2 combines with J gene TRBJ1-2, with 8 bases fitting TRBD1. CDR1 and CDR2 from the germline V gene are LGHNA and YNFKEQ. The trim removed 3 bases at V and 0 bases at J, leaving 3 bases unmatched. The CDR3 runs to 15 residues. CDR3 protein: CASSHATGANYGYTF. The CDR3 region has the DNA TGTGCCAGCAGCCATGCGACAGGGGCTAACTATGGCTACACCTTC.

The chain recombines TRBV7-9 with TRBJ1-1; D remains ambiguous. The germline CDR1 and CDR2 sequences are SEHNR and FQNEAQ (reference sequence). The CDR3 is 13 amino acids. With 8 bases removed from V and 1 base from J, the gap between germline ends came to 11 bases. The CDR3 region is CASAIGANTEAFF. The DNA of the CDR3 is TGTGCCAGCGCAATAGGTGCGAACACTGAAGCTTTCTTT.

The V and J genes are TRBV7-2 and TRBJ1-2; 9 nucleotides align to TRBD1. Unmatched junction bases numbered 8, after V lost 4 bases and J lost 2 bases. There are 16 residues in the CDR3. From germline, CDR1 is SGHTA and CDR2 FQGNSA. This chain's CDR3 is CASSSPGQGLNYGYTF. The CDR3 region has the DNA TGTGCCAGCAGCTCCCCGGGACAGGGCCTAAACTATGGCTACACCTTC.

Only one count was recorded for this clone. This chain uses TRBV6-5 with TRBJ2-5; the D gene is possibly TRBD2 (5 bases). This CDR3 comprises 11 residues. CDR1 is MNHEY and CDR2 is SVGAGI in the germline V gene. V lost 9 bases and J 2 bases, leaving 7 bases between the germline ends. CDR3 sequence reads: CASRDQETQYF. The CDR3 nucleotides read TGTGCCAGTCGGGATCAAGAGACCCAGTACTTC.

This chain connects TRBV14 to TRBJ1-2; the D gene is possibly TRBD1 (6 bases). This CDR3 comprises 16 residues. CDR1 and CDR2 from the germline V gene are SGHDN and FVKESK. V dropped 0 bases and J dropped 4 bases, with 15 bases sitting between them. The CDR3 sequence is CASSQDSRRTAYGYTF. In nucleotides, the CDR3 is TGTGCCAGCAGCCAAGATAGTAGGAGGACAGCCTATGGCTACACCTTC.